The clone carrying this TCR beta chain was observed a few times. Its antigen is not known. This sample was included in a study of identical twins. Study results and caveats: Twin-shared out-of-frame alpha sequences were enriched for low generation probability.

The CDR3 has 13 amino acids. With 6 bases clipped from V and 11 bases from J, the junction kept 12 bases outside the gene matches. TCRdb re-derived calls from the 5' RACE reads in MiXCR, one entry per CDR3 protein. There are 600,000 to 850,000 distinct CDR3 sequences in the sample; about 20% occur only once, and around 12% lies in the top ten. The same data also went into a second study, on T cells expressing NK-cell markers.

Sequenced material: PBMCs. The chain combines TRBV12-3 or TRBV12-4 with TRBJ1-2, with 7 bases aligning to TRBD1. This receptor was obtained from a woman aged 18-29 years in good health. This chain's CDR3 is CASSLDRVTGYTF. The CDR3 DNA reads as TGTGCCAGCAGCCTCGACAGGGTCACTGGGTACACCTTC.